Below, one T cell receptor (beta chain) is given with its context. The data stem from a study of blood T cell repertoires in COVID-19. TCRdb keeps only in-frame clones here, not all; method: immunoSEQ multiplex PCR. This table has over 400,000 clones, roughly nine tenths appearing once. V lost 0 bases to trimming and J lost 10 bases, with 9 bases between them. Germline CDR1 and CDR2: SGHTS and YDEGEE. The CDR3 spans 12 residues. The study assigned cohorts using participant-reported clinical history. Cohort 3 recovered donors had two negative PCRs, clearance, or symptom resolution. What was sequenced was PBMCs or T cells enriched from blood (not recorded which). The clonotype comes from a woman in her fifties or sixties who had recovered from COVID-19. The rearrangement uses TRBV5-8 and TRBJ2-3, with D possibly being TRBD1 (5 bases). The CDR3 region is CASSLGVQAQYF. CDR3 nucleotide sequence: TGTGCCAGCAGCTTGGGGGTACAGGCGCAGTATTTT.